The rows below give T cell receptor beta chains drawn from one sample of a study of human T cells and chemical hapten exposure. TCRdb itself ran the RACE reads through MiXCR, one entry per CDR3 protein. The sample lists over 100,000 distinct CDR3 sequences, roughly a tenth occurring once. Material: whole blood, obtained in connection with sensitization to the hapten diphenylcyclopropenone (DPC). These receptors were taken from a woman aged 40 to 55 with alopecia areata. Some clones in this sample may be carry-over from other donors' samples. Each CDR3 is given with its conserved first and last residue. The order of the fields is clone size, D gene, J gene, V gene, CDR3 DNA, CDR3 protein. A D gene is named only where the DNA matches it firmly. For some rows the clone size is stated as once, few or many, or as a class when expanded; others skip it.

.	.	TRBJ2-3	TRBV7-2	TGTGCCAGCAGCTCCAGACTGCACCCAGATACGCAGTATTTT	CASSSRLHPDTQYF
many	.	TRBJ2-7	TRBV10-3	TGTGCCATCAAGGACAGTTCCTACGAGCAGTACTTC	CAIKDSSYEQYF
.	.	TRBJ2-6	TRBV5-1	TGCGCCAGCAGCTTAGGAGGTGGCTCTGGGGCCAACGTCCTGACTTTC	CASSLGGGSGANVLTF
.	TRBD2	TRBJ2-3	TRBV4-3	TGCGCCAGCAGCCAAGCCCTCGACGGGGGGGCCTCCCCAGATACGCAGTATTTT	CASSQALDGGASPDTQYF
many	.	TRBJ1-1	TRBV7-9	TGTGCCAGCAGCTTAGCTGGGGCGAGCACTGAAGCTTTCTTT	CASSLAGASTEAFF
.	TRBD1	TRBJ2-7	TRBV5-1	TGCGCCAGCAGCGAGACAGGGCCTTTGGAGCAGTACTTC	CASSETGPLEQYF
.	TRBD2	TRBJ2-7	TRBV7-2	TGTGCCAGCAGCTCCGGGACTAGCGGGGGGGTCGAGCAGTACTTC	CASSSGTSGGVEQYF
few	.	TRBJ1-1	TRBV29-1	TGCAGCGGAGGGGGACACCTTGAAGCTTTCTTT	CSGGGHLEAFF
medium-sized	.	TRBJ1-1	TRBV10-2	TGCGCCAGCAGTCCAGAGAACACTGAAGCTTTCTTT	CASSPENTEAFF
.	TRBD1	TRBJ2-2	TRBV28	TGTGCCAGCAGTCCCTACAGGACAGGGTCGAACACCGGGGAGCTGTTTTTT	CASSPYRTGSNTGELFF
many	.	TRBJ2-5	TRBV7-2	TGTGCCAGCAGCTTAGGAGGGGCCCTCGGAGAGACCCAGTACTTC	CASSLGGALGETQYF
many	TRBD1	TRBJ1-6	TRBV7-2	TGTGCCAGCAGCTTCACAGGGGGCGACTCACCCCTCCACTTT	CASSFTGGDSPLHF
many	.	TRBJ2-7	TRBV6-2/TRBV6-3	TGTGCCAGCGGGGACCACTCTGGATACTACGAGCAGTACTTC	CASGDHSGYYEQYF
.	.	TRBJ2-3	TRBV20-1	TGCAGTGCGGTATCACAGGGCCCAGATACGCAGTATTTT	CSAVSQGPDTQYF
.	TRBD2	TRBJ2-1	TRBV10-3	TGTGCCATCAGTGAGTCCTCTAGCGGGGGCGTTCAGTTCTTC	CAISESSSGGVQFF
many	.	TRBJ1-1	TRBV7-9	TGTGCCAGCAGCCGCTCCAGTGGGGGAAAAGCTTTCTTT	CASSRSSGGKAFF
.	.	TRBJ2-5	TRBV3-1	TGTGCCAGCAGCCCCCCTAGTCTACCCTACCAACACCAAGAGACCCAGTACTTC	CASSPPSLPYQHQETQYF
.	TRBD1	TRBJ2-1	TRBV7-6	TGTGCCAGCAGCTTTGGACGGACAGGGTTCGATGAGCAGTTCTTC	CASSFGRTGFDEQFF
many	TRBD1	TRBJ2-7	TRBV29-1	TGCAGCGTTTACGGACAGGGGGGCTCCTACGAGCAGTACTTC	CSVYGQGGSYEQYF
few	TRBD1	TRBJ2-1	TRBV9	TGTGCCAGCAGCGCTCTACAGGGGACATGGGACAATGAGCAGTTCTTC	CASSALQGTWDNEQFF
many	TRBD1	TRBJ2-2	TRBV18	TGTGCCAGCTCACCGGGACAGGGCAGGACCGGGGAGCTGTTTTTT	CASSPGQGRTGELFF
.	TRBD2	TRBJ2-7	TRBV29-1	TGCAGCGTTGAAGGGGGAGGGAACCCCTACGAGCAGTACTTC	CSVEGGGNPYEQYF
few	TRBD1	TRBJ1-1	TRBV19	TGTGCCAGTAGTACCGACAGGGAGAAAGCTTTCTTT	CASSTDREKAFF
few	TRBD1	TRBJ1-4	TRBV7-9	TGTGCCAGCAGCTTAACCCTCGGACAGGGACGTGAAAAACTGTTTTTT	CASSLTLGQGREKLFF
many	.	TRBJ2-7	TRBV6-2/TRBV6-3	TGTGCCAGCAGCCTCGACAGGAATGAGCAGTACTTC	CASSLDRNEQYF
few	TRBD1	TRBJ2-1	TRBV5-1	TGCGCCAGCAGCCTGCGGGACAGGGGTTACAATGAGCAGTTCTTC	CASSLRDRGYNEQFF
few	.	TRBJ1-1	TRBV5-1	TGCGCCAGCAGAATCGGGAGCGGGGAAGCTTTCTTT	CASRIGSGEAFF
.	.	TRBJ1-2	TRBV7-2	TGTGCCAGCAGCTCCCGGTCGATGGGGGATGGCTACACCTTC	CASSSRSMGDGYTF
many	TRBD2	TRBJ2-1	TRBV5-1	TGCGCCAGCAGGTACCTAGCGGGGCCCCGGGAGGAGCAGTTCTTC	CASRYLAGPREEQFF
many	TRBD1	TRBJ2-7	TRBV6-4	TGTGCCAGCAGAACCGGGACAGGGAACGAGCAGTACTTC	CASRTGTGNEQYF
many	.	TRBJ1-1	TRBV19	TGTGCCAGTACTCACAGGGATCACTTGGGTGAAGCTTTCTTT	CASTHRDHLGEAFF
many	TRBD1	TRBJ2-7	TRBV18	TGTGCCAGCTCACCAGAGACAGGGGCCTACGAGCAGTACTTC	CASSPETGAYEQYF
.	TRBD1	TRBJ1-6	TRBV20-1	TGCAGTGCTTTTCAAGGGCAGGGGGTTAATTCACCCCTCCACTTT	CSAFQGQGVNSPLHF
.	.	TRBJ2-7	TRBV7-2	TGTGCCAGCAGGAGGGGGGTTAGTCCCCCGAACTTC	CASRRGVSPPNF
many	.	TRBJ1-2	TRBV4-3	TGCGCCAGCAGCCGGGAAGGGGTAGGCGGCTACACCTTC	CASSREGVGGYTF
many	TRBD1	TRBJ1-1	TRBV5-1	TGCGCCAGCGGGCCGCGGACAGGGGTTGAAGCTTTCTTT	CASGPRTGVEAFF
.	TRBD2	TRBJ2-3	TRBV4-3	TGCGCCAGCAGCCAAGATACATCCGGACTAGCGGCTAGCACAGATACGCAGTATTTT	CASSQDTSGLAASTDTQYF
many	.	TRBJ2-7	TRBV20-1	TGCAGTGCCAGTCCCCCACATAGCTCCTACGAGCAGTACTTC	CSASPPHSSYEQYF
many	.	TRBJ2-7	TRBV10-3	TGTGCCATCAGTGAGTCGCGGGGGCGCGGCGACGAGCAGTACTTC	CAISESRGRGDEQYF
.	.	TRBJ1-2	TRBV6-6	TGTGCCAGCAGCCGCCTGACAGGTAGCTATGGCTACACCTTC	CASSRLTGSYGYTF
many	.	TRBJ2-7	TRBV12-3/TRBV12-4	TGTGCCAGCAGTCCACCTCCCTGGGCAGGTAGCTACGAGCAGTACTTC	CASSPPPWAGSYEQYF
many	.	TRBJ1-4	TRBV28	TGTGCCACCGAGGCAGTGGGTAATGAAAAACTGTTTTTT	CATEAVGNEKLFF
.	.	TRBJ1-1	TRBV18	TGTGCCAGCTCACCCCCAACGGGAACAGAAGCTTTCTTT	CASSPPTGTEAFF
few	.	TRBJ1-5	TRBV20-1	TGCAGTGCTCGAGGAGGCTTCAGCAATCAGCCCCAGCATTTT	CSARGGFSNQPQHF
few	TRBD2	TRBJ2-3	TRBV7-3	TGTGCCAGCAGCTTCGCTGGTTTGCGGGGGTTGTCAGATACGCAGTATTTT	CASSFAGLRGLSDTQYF
few	TRBD1	TRBJ2-1	TRBV20-1	TGCAGTGCTCCCCGGGACAGGGGGACTGAGCAGTTCTTC	CSAPRDRGTEQFF
many	.	TRBJ1-2	TRBV3-1	TGTGCCAGCAGCCTAGACTTCCGCGGCTACACCTTC	CASSLDFRGYTF
.	TRBD1	TRBJ2-3	TRBV10-3	TGTGCCATCAGCGGGACAGCAGCACACACAGATACGCAGTATTTT	CAISGTAAHTDTQYF
few	TRBD1	TRBJ1-5	TRBV6-2/TRBV6-3	TGTGCCAGCAGTCACACCGGGACAGGGTTCAATCAGCCCCAGCATTTT	CASSHTGTGFNQPQHF
.	.	TRBJ1-1	TRBV6-2/TRBV6-3	TGTGCCAGCAGTTACATAGGCTCTGAAGCTTTCTTT	CASSYIGSEAFF
few	.	TRBJ2-1	TRBV20-1	TGCAGTGCTAGACCCGACAGGACCTACAATGAGCAGTTCTTC	CSARPDRTYNEQFF